These 26 T cell receptor beta chains were sequenced from one sample in a study of blood T cell repertoires in COVID-19. Sequencing used immunoSEQ multiplex PCR; TCRdb keeps in-frame clones, though not all of them. The data hold about 210,000 clones, with over 60% observed a single time. Sequencing was done on a sample of peripheral blood. These receptors were taken from a woman between 65 and 79 years old with acute or convalescent COVID-19.

This clone was counted between two and nine times. The chain links TRBV5-1 to TRBJ1-1, with D possibly being TRBD1 (5 bases). Germline lookup yields CDR1 SGHRS and CDR2 YFSETQ. The CDR3 has 15 residues. The V end was cut by 0 bases, the J end by 0 bases, with 9 bases between. DNA of the CDR3: TGCGCCAGCAGCTTGGGAATGACAGTGAACACTGAAGCTTTCTTT. It translates to CASSLGMTVNTEAFF.

The chain combines TRBV5-1 with TRBJ2-5, with TRBD2 matching 7 bases. Germline-derived CDR1 and CDR2 are SGHRS and YFSETQ. CDR3 length equals 14 residues. V lost 0 bases and J lost 5; bases outside the gene matches: 4. In DNA form, the CDR3 reads TGCGCCAGCAGCTTGGAGAGCGGGGTGGAGACCCAGTACTTC. It yields the protein CASSLESGVETQYF.

The V and J genes are TRBV18 and TRBJ1-4; tentative D call: TRBD1 (6 bases). The germline V gene encodes CDR1 KGHSH and CDR2 LQKENI. With 6 bases removed from V and 4 bases from J, the gap between germline ends came to 15 bases. This CDR3 comprises 15 residues. The CDR3 bases are TGTGCCAGCTCGTCACAGGGAGGGGGTAATGAAAAACTGTTTTTT. Its protein is CASSSQGGGNEKLFF.

The chain uses TRBV6-2 or TRBV6-3 and TRBJ1-2, with D tentatively TRBD1 (6 bases). V shed 5 bases and J shed 8 bases, with 12 bases lying between them. Germline V gene data show CDR1 as MNHEY and CDR2 as SVGEGT. This CDR3 is 12 amino acids long. CDR3 region: CASSPPTGGYTF. The CDR3 DNA follows: TGTGCCAGCAGTCCACCAACAGGGGGCTACACCTTC.

This chain links TRBV19 with TRBJ1-5, with D perhaps matching TRBD1 (6 bases). V dropped 8 bases and J dropped 0 bases, with 20 bases sitting between them. Germline assignment: CDR1 LNHDA and CDR2 SQIVND (reference sequence). The CDR3 spans 17 residues. CDR3 sequence reads: CASRGGQFIYSNQPQHF. The CDR3 DNA sequence: TGTGCCAGTCGAGGGGGACAATTCATATATAGCAATCAGCCCCAGCATTTT. Drawing the rest from reference TRBV19 and TRBJ1-5, the complete variable domain is DGGITQSPKYLFRKEGQNVTLSCEQNLNHDAMYWYRQDPGQGLRLIYYSQIVNDFQKGDIAEGYSVSREKKESFPLTVTSAQKNPTAFYLCASRGGQFIYSNQPQHFGDGTRLSIL.

The rearrangement joins TRBV7-8 to TRBJ1-5; D gene unclear. The V end was cut by 5 bases, the J end by 7 bases, with 12 bases between. Germline lookup yields CDR1 SGHVS and CDR2 FQNEAQ. The CDR3 loop spans 13 amino acids. The CDR3 reads CASSHRSGQPQHF. CDR3 DNA: TGTGCCAGCAGCCATAGAAGCGGGCAGCCCCAGCATTTT. Full variable domain (missing parts from reference TRBV7-8 and TRBJ1-5): GAGVSQSPRYKVAKRGQDVALRCDPISGHVSLFWYQQALGQGPEFLTYFQNEAQLDKSGLPSDRFFAERPEGSVSTLKIQRTQQEDSAVYLCASSHRSGQPQHFGDGTRLSIL.

The chain uses TRBV19 and TRBJ1-3, with D perhaps matching TRBD1 (6 bases). With 9 bases removed from V and 4 bases from J, the gap between germline ends came to 16 bases. CDR3 length: 14 amino acids. Germline lookup yields CDR1 LNHDA and CDR2 SQIVND (reference sequence). In nucleotides, the CDR3 is TGTGCCAGGGACAGACAGCGGTCAGGAAACACCATATATTTT. It translates to CARDRQRSGNTIYF.

The genes are TRBV7-9 and TRBJ2-1, with 7 bases that match TRBD1. The germline V gene encodes CDR1 SEHNR and CDR2 FQNEAQ (reference sequence). This CDR3 has 15 amino acids. Trimming removed 6 bases from V and 6 bases from J; junction bases left unmatched: 11. The CDR3: CASSPGTVLSNEQFF. In DNA form, the CDR3 reads TGTGCCAGCAGTCCCGGGACAGTATTGTCCAATGAGCAGTTCTTC.

The V and J genes are TRBV19 and TRBJ2-7; D gene unclear. CDR3 length equals 19 residues. Looked up from germline, CDR1 is LNHDA and CDR2 is SQIVND (reference sequence). Trimming left V 5 bases short and J 2 bases short, with 28 bases between. DNA of the CDR3: TGTGCCAGTAGTCCAGAAATAATGTATCGCGCTAGTTCACCCTACGAGCAGTACTTC. It encodes CASSPEIMYRASSPYEQYF.

The CDR3 DNA reads as TGTGCCACCAACGAGGGGGATCAGCCCCAGCATTTT. This translates into CATNEGDQPQHF. The chain recombines TRBV15 with TRBJ1-5, with D possibly being TRBD1 (6 bases). Trimming took 7 bases from V and 5 from J, leaving 9 bases between them. In germline, CDR1 is LNHNV, CDR2 YYDKDF (reference sequence). This CDR3 region has 12 residues. The full variable domain, rest sourced from reference TRBV15 and TRBJ1-5, is DAMVIQNPRYQVTQFGKPVTLSCSQTLNHNVMYWYQQKSSQAPKLLFHYYDKDFNNEADTPDNFQSRRPNTSFCFLDIRSPGLGDTAMYLCATNEGDQPQHFGDGTRLSIL.

The chain couples TRBV20-1 to TRBJ1-2; 7 nucleotides line up with TRBD1. Trimming took 3 bases from V and 2 from J; bases not matched to a gene: 3. The CDR3 runs to 13 residues. Looked up from germline, CDR1 is DFQATT and CDR2 is SNEGSKA (reference sequence). The CDR3 region has the DNA TGCAGTGCTAGTCCGGGACAGAACTATGGCTACACCTTC. Encoded protein: CSASPGQNYGYTF.

CDR3 coding DNA: TGTGCCAGCCGCCGGGGGGGGGCCTCGACCACCGGGGAGCTGTTTTTT. This translates into CASRRGGASTTGELFF. The J gene is TRBJ2-2, the V gene TRBV4-2; 8 nucleotides agree with TRBD2. This CDR3 spans 16 amino acids. Trimming cost V 8 bases and J 4 bases; bases outside gene matches: 12. Germline V lookup: CDR1 LGHNA, CDR2 YNFKEQ.

The rearrangement joins TRBV6-5 to TRBJ2-1, with 8 bases identical to TRBD1. The germline V gene has CDR1 MNHEY and CDR2 SVGAGI. After removal of 6 bases from V and 8 bases from J, the junction contained 12 bases not matched to a gene. The CDR3 is made up of 15 amino acids. The CDR3 region has the DNA TGTGCCAGCAGCGCAATGACAGGGGCGCCCCATGAGCAGTTCTTC. Residues: CASSAMTGAPHEQFF.

In its sample, this clone was seen a few times. The chain recombines TRBV6-5 with TRBJ2-3, with 10 bases identical to TRBD1. This CDR3 region has 15 residues. V lost 7 bases and J lost 3; bases outside the gene matches: 7. Germline loops: CDR1 MNHEY, CDR2 SVGAGI. In nucleotides, the CDR3 is TGTGCCAGCAACCCCGACAGGGGGCGAACAGATACGCAGTATTTT. Amino acids: CASNPDRGRTDTQYF.

V gene TRBV11-2 combines with J gene TRBJ2-3; TRBD2 agrees at 9 bases. The V segment lost 5 bases and the J segment 7 bases; nucleotides outside the gene matches: 13. The V gene's germline CDR1 is SGHAT and CDR2 FQNNGV. The CDR3 spans 16 residues. CDR3 DNA: TGTGCCAGCAGCGGGGCGGGGGGGCACTCCACGTATACGCAGTATTTT. This gives the protein CASSGAGGHSTYTQYF.

The DNA of the CDR3 is TGTGCCATCAGTGGAGAGGCAAATGAGCAGTTCTTC. Translated: CAISGEANEQFF. The chain recombines TRBV10-3 with TRBJ2-1, with D unclear. Per the germline V gene, CDR1 is ENHRY and CDR2 is SYGVKD. CDR3 size: 12 residues. V was cut by 4 bases and J by 7 bases, with 8 bases left in between.

The gene calls are TRBV10-3 and TRBJ2-7, with D possibly matching TRBD1 (8 bases). Trimming took off 6 bases at V and 7 bases at J, with 16 bases between the two ends. The CDR3 is made up of 13 amino acids. From germline, CDR1 is ENHRY and CDR2 SYGVKD. CDR3 in amino acids: CAISTDREGEQYF. CDR3 coding DNA: TGTGCCATCAGCACGGACAGGGAGGGGGAGCAGTACTTC.

V is TRBV2 and J is TRBJ2-6; 7 bases are a match to TRBD1. This CDR3 region has 15 residues. V lost 5 bases and J lost 6; bases outside the gene matches: 7. Germline V gene data show CDR1 as SNHLY and CDR2 as FYNNEI. The CDR3 coding sequence is TGTGCCAGCAGTTTGACAGGGCGTCAGGCCAACGTCCTGACTTTC. Amino acids: CASSLTGRQANVLTF.

V gene TRBV5-5 combines with J gene TRBJ2-7, with D possibly being TRBD1 (6 bases). CDR1 and CDR2 (germline): SGHKS, YYEKEE (reference sequence). The CDR3 spans 15 residues. The germline V and J ends were trimmed by 5 bases and 0 bases, with 15 bases remaining between them. CDR3 nucleotide sequence: TGTGCCAGCAGTGTGAGAGGGGGTAACTCCTACGAGCAGTACGTC. Translating gives CASSVRGGNSYEQYV.

This clone was seen a handful of times. The chain carries TRBV25-1 and TRBJ2-5; D ambiguous. The CDR3 runs to 11 residues. Germline loops: CDR1 MGHDK, CDR2 SYGVNS. V lost 3 bases, J lost 7 bases, and 6 bases lay in between. This CDR3 reads CASSDVATQYF. The DNA for the CDR3 is TGTGCCAGCAGTGACGTAGCGACCCAGTACTTC.

V usage is TRBV6-5 and J usage is TRBJ1-4; D uncertain. Germline lookup yields CDR1 MNHEY and CDR2 SVGAGI. The CDR3 is made up of 14 amino acids. Trimming pared 8 bases from V and 10 bases from J, leaving 20 bases between. CDR3 nucleotides: TGTGCCAGCCGAAACGGGTTCGGCCTTGGAAAACTGTTTTTT. Amino acid sequence: CASRNGFGLGKLFF.

Only one count was recorded for this clone. The J gene is TRBJ2-5, the V gene TRBV13; D gene ambiguous. This CDR3 spans 11 amino acids. The germline V gene has CDR1 PRHDT and CDR2 FYEKMQ (reference sequence). Trimming removed 3 bases from V and 4 bases from J, with 3 bases in between. CDR3 coding DNA: TGTGCCAGCAGCTTGCGAGAGACCCAGTACTTC. Amino acids: CASSLRETQYF.

The V gene is TRBV5-1, the J gene TRBJ2-5; D call uncertain. V lost 1 base and J 2 bases, leaving 6 bases between the germline ends. The V gene's germline CDR1 is SGHRS and CDR2 YFSETQ. The CDR3 covers 13 residues. The CDR3 nucleotides are TGCGCCAGCAGCTTGTCTCCTCAAGAGACCCAGTACTTC. This translates into CASSLSPQETQYF.

The chain combines TRBV7-2 with TRBJ1-6; TRBD1 matches at 9 bases. Germline V lookup: CDR1 SGHTA, CDR2 FQGNSA. The CDR3 runs to 16 residues. The junction had 5 bases not matched to a gene; V was cut back by 5 bases and J by 3 bases. Here the CDR3 reads CASSDRQGGYNSPLHF. As DNA, the CDR3 is TGTGCCAGCAGCGACAGACAGGGGGGCTATAATTCACCCCTCCACTTT. The full variable domain, in which reference TRBV7-2 and TRBJ1-6 provide the parts outside the CDR3, is GAGVSQSPSNKVTEKGKDVELRCDPISGHTALYWYRQSLGQGLEFLIYFQGNSAPDKSGLPSDRFSAERTGGSVSTLTIQRTQQEDSAVYLCASSDRQGGYNSPLHFGNGTRLTVT.

In DNA, the CDR3 is TGTGCCAGCAGGAGACAGGGAAATCAGCCCCAGCATTTT. Protein sequence: CASRRQGNQPQHF. This sequence joins TRBV2 and TRBJ1-5; 7 nucleotides align to TRBD1. The CDR3 totals 13 residues. The ends lost 6 bases at V and 4 bases at J; junction bases unmatched: 3. Looked up from germline, CDR1 is SNHLY and CDR2 is FYNNEI. The full variable domain, with the rest looked up from reference TRBV2 and TRBJ1-5, is EPEVTQTPSHQVTQMGQEVILRCVPISNHLYFYWYRQILGQKVEFLVSFYNNEISEKSEIFDDQFSVERPDGSNFTLKIRSTKLEDSAMYFCASRRQGNQPQHFGDGTRLSIL.

This clone was seen more than once but under ten times. The V call is TRBV5-8, the J call TRBJ2-2, with a tentative D call TRBD2 (6 bases). Germline lookup yields CDR1 SGHTS and CDR2 YDEGEE. This CDR3 is built from 14 residues. Trimming left V 2 bases short and J 5 bases short, with 10 bases between. The CDR3 loop reads CASSFRGTTGELFF. In nucleotides, the CDR3 is TGTGCCAGCAGCTTCCGGGGGACGACCGGGGAGCTGTTTTTT.